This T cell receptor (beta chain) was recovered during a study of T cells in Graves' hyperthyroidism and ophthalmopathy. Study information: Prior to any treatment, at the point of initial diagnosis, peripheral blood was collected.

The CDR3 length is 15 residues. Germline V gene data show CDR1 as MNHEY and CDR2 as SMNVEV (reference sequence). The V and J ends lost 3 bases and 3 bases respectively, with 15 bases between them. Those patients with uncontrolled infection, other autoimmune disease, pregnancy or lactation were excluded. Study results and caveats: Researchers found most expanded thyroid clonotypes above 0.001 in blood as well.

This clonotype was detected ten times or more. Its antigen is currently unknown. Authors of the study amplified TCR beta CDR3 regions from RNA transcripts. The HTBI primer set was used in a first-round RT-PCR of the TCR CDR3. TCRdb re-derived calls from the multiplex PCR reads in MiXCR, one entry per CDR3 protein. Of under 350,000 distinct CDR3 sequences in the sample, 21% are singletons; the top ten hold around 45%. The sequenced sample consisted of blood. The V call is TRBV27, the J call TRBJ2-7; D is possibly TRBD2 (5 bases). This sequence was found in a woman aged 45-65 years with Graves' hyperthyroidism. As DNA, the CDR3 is TGTGCCAGCAGTTTTTCCCCGGCAGGAGGCTACGAGCAGTACTTC. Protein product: CASSFSPAGGYEQYF.